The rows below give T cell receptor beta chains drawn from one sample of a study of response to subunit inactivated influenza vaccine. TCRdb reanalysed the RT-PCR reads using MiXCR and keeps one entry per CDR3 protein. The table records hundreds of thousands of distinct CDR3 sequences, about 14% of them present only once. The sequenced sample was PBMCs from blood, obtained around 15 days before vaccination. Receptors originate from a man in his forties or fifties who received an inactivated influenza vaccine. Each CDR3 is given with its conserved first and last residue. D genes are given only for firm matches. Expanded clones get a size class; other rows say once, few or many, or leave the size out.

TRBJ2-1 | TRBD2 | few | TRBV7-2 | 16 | TGTGCCAGCAGCTGGTCACTAGCGGGGGGGTACAATGAGCAGTTCTTC | CASSWSLAGGYNEQFF
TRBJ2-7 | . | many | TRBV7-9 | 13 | TGTGCCAGCAGCTTTCCGAGCTCCTACGAGCAGTACTTC | CASSFPSSYEQYF
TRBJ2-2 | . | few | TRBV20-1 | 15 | TGCAGTGCTAGAGCCGGAGCTAATAACGCCGGGGAGCTGTTTTTT | CSARAGANNAGELFF
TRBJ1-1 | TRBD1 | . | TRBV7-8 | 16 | TGTGCCAGCAGTACCCGTAAGACAGGGTTCTCGCCAGAAGCTTTCTTT | CASSTRKTGFSPEAFF
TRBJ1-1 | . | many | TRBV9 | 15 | TGTGCCAGCAGCGTAGGAAGTCAGTCGAGCACTGAAGCTTTCTTT | CASSVGSQSSTEAFF
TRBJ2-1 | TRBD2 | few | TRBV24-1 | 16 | TGTGCCACCAGTGACCTTAGCGGGGGGCGATACAATGAGCAGTTCTTC | CATSDLSGGRYNEQFF
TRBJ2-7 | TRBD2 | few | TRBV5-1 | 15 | TGCGCCAGCAGCTTGGAGGGACTAGCAGTCATCGAGCAGTACTTC | CASSLEGLAVIEQYF
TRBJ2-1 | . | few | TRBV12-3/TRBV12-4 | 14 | TGTGCCAGCAGTTCCTCGGGACACTACAATGAGCAGTTCTTC | CASSSSGHYNEQFF
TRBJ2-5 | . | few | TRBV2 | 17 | TGTGCCAGCAACTTAGGGCTGGGACTTCCGGCAAGAAGGACCCAGTACTTC | CASNLGLGLPARRTQYF
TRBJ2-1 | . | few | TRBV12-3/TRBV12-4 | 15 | TGTGCCACCGATCACTTTAGCGGACCCTACAATGAGCAGTTCTTC | CATDHFSGPYNEQFF
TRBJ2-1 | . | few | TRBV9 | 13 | TGTGCCAGCAGTTCAGGCTCCTACAATGAGCAGTTCTTC | CASSSGSYNEQFF
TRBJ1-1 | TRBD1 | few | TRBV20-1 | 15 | TGCAGTGCTAGCCGGACAGGGTACAGGAACACTGAAGCTTTCTTT | CSASRTGYRNTEAFF
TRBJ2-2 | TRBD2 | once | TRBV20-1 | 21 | TGCTGTGCTAGACCAACTGGGGGACTAGCGGGCCTCTTAGGGGACCCCGGGGAGCTGTTTTTT | CCARPTGGLAGLLGDPGELFF
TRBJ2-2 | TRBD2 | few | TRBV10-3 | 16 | TGTGCCATCAGTCCAAGCGGGAGAGATAACACCGGGGAGCTGTTTTTT | CAISPSGRDNTGELFF
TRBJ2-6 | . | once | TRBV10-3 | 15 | TGTGCCATCAGTGGGGGAAGCTCTGGGGCCAACGTCCTGACTTTC | CAISGGSSGANVLTF
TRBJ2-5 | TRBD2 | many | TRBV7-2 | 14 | TGTGCCAGCGGTATTTCTAGCGGGCTAGGGACCCAGTACTTC | CASGISSGLGTQYF
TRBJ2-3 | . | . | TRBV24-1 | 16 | TGTGCCACCAGCCCCCCCGGTACTCGCGGCACAGATACGCAGTATTTT | CATSPPGTRGTDTQYF
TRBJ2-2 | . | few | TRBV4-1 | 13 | TGCGCCAGCAGCCAATCGGACTTCGGGGAGCTGTTTTTT | CASSQSDFGELFF
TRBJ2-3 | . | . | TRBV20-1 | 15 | TGCAGTGCTATTTCTTTCTGGGTGGCTACAGATACGCAGTATTTT | CSAISFWVATDTQYF
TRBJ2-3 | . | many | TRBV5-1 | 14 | TGCGCCAGCAGCTCCCGGGGCCGAGAAGATACGCAGTATTTT | CASSSRGREDTQYF
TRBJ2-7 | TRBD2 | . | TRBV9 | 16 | TGTGCCAGCAGCCCTAGCGGGACTAGCGGTCTCTACGAGCAGTACTTC | CASSPSGTSGLYEQYF
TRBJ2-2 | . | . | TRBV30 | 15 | TGTGCCTGGAGAGAGACAGGCGAAGTCACCGGGGAGCTGTTTTTT | CAWRETGEVTGELFF
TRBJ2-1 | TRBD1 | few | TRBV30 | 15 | TGTGCCTGGAGAACCGACAGGGCCCCCTACAATGAGCAGTTCTTC | CAWRTDRAPYNEQFF
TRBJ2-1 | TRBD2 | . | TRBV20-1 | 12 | TGCAGTGTTGGTAGGACTAGCAATGAGCAGTTCTTC | CSVGRTSNEQFF
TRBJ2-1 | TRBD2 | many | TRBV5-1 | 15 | TGCGCCAGCAGCTTGAGTACTAGCGGGGTAAATGAGCAGTTCTTC | CASSLSTSGVNEQFF
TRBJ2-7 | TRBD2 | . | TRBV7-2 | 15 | TGTGCCAGCAGCTTAGGCTCCCTAGCGGGCTACGAGCAGTACTTC | CASSLGSLAGYEQYF
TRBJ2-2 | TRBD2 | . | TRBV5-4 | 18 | TGTGCCAGCAGCTTGGGACCCTTAGCGGGAGGTGGAACCGGGGAGCTGTTTTTT | CASSLGPLAGGGTGELFF
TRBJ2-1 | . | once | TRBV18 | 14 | TGTGCCAGCTCACCACAACCCCGGGGGAATGAGCAGTTCTTC | CASSPQPRGNEQFF
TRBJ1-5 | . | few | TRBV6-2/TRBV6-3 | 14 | TGTGCCAGCGCGTTACCGGGGGGCAATCAGCCCCAGCATTTT | CASALPGGNQPQHF
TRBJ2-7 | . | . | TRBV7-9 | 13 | TGTGCCAGCAGCTGGGCACACACCTACGAGCAGTACTTC | CASSWAHTYEQYF
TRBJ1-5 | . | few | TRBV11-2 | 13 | TGTGCCAGCAGCTTTCATAGCAATCAGCCCCAGCATTTT | CASSFHSNQPQHF
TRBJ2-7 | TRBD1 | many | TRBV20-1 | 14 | TGCAGTGCTGACGGGACAGGGGCGATCTACGAGCAGTACTTC | CSADGTGAIYEQYF
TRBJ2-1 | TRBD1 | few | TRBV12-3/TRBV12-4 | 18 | TGTGCCAGCAGGACGATACTTGGGACAGGCCTTACCTACAATGAGCAGTTCTTC | CASRTILGTGLTYNEQFF
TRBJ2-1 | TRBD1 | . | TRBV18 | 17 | TGTGCCAGCTCACCGAAACTGACAGGGACCTCCTACAATGAGCAGTTCTTC | CASSPKLTGTSYNEQFF
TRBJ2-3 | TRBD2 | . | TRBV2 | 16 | TGTGCCAGCAGTTTCCTAACTAGCGGGCCCACAGATACGCAGTATTTT | CASSFLTSGPTDTQYF
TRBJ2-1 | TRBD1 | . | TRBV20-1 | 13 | TGCAGTGCTAGTATGACAGGGATCAATGAGCAGTTCTTC | CSASMTGINEQFF
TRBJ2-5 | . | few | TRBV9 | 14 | TGTGCCAGCAGCGCCGACGGGGGAGCGGGGACCCAGTACTTC | CASSADGGAGTQYF
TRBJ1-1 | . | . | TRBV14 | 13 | TGTGCCAGCAGTCGCGGAAGAAGCACTGAAGCTTTCTTT | CASSRGRSTEAFF
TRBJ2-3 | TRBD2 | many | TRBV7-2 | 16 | TGTGCCAGCAGCTCCGGACTAGCGGGAGGGCCACATACGCAGTATTTT | CASSSGLAGGPHTQYF
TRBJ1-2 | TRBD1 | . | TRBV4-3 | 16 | TGCGCCAGCAGCCAATTAGGTGCAGGGACAGACTATGGCTACACCTTC | CASSQLGAGTDYGYTF
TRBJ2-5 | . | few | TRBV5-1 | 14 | TGCGCCACCACGTGGAACAGCGCCCAAGAGACCCAGTACTTC | CATTWNSAQETQYF
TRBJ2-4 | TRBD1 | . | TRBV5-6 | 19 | TGTGCCAGCAGCAACTCAATGGACAGGTCGGCGTTAGCCAAAAACATTCAGTACTTC | CASSNSMDRSALAKNIQYF
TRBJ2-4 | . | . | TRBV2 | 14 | TGTGCCAGCAGTTATGACAGAAGCTCCGACATTCAGTACTTC | CASSYDRSSDIQYF